Each of the 28 T cell receptor delta chains below was sequenced from the same sample in a study of γδ T cells in repeated Plasmodium falciparum infection. TCRdb re-called the multiplex PCR reads with CATT. The table has 50,000 to 55,000 delta-chain clones, roughly 1.9% seen once. Vgamma9/Vdelta2+ and Vdelta2-negative gammadelta T cells were flow-sorted from PBMC for bulk sequencing. The material sequenced was gamma-delta T cells from blood. The receptors originated from a pool of human donors (malaria-infected and uninfected, not separated).

This clone appeared a few times. TCRdb's protein, taken from a much larger clone, differs from this DNA's translation at residue 7, likely owing to a read error; the protein displayed comes from the DNA. This rearrangement joins TRAV38-2/DV8 to TRDJ1; the D is unclear. Assignment of the J gene here rests on matching the DNA to germline, because TCRdb gives none. This CDR3 is built from 20 residues. CDR1 is TSESDYY and CDR2 is QEAYKQQN in the germline V gene. With 2 bases removed from V and 0 bases from J, the gap between germline ends came to 26 bases. DNA of the CDR3: TGTGCTTATAGGAGGGTTTACCCCTCCGAAGGCCCTCGGTACACCGATAAACTCATCTTT. Translated, it gives CAYRRVYPSEGPRYTDKLIF.

Remarks on this clone: TCRdb records a much larger clone's protein for this DNA, with a difference at residue 17 that likely arises from a read error; the protein given is the translation of the DNA. This chain links TRDV2 with TRDJ1, with D perhaps matching TRDD3 (5 bases). Since TCRdb gives no J gene, matching the DNA to germline was used here to assign it. The CDR3 sequence is 20 residues long. Germline lookup yields CDR1 GEAIGNYY and CDR2 EKD. CDR3 protein: CACDTVAPIRDTRRGDELIF. Here the CDR3 DNA reads TGTGCCTGTGACACAGTCGCTCCAATCCGCGATACAAGGCGCGGCGATGAACTCATCTTT.

This clone was counted many times. The V and J genes are TRDV2 and TRDJ1, with TRDD3 matching 7 bases. The J gene was missing in TCRdb and was found by matching the end of the DNA to germline. The CDR3 contains 18 residues. Germline loops: CDR1 GEAIGNYY, CDR2 EKD. After removal of 2 bases from V and 1 base from J, the junction contained 15 bases not matched to a gene. The CDR3: CACDNLSSGDWSTDKLIF. CDR3 in DNA: TGTGCCTGTGACAACCTATCTTCGGGGGATTGGTCCACCGATAAACTCATCTTT.

To note about this clone: With a far larger clone one base away, a read error is the likely cause. The sample holds other DNA sequences that translate to the same CDR3. V usage is TRDV1 and J usage is TRDJ1; 11 bases fit TRDD3. TCRdb lists no J gene, so it was determined here by aligning the DNA to germline. The CDR3 is made up of 21 amino acids. V lost 0 bases and J lost 8; bases outside the gene matches: 23. Germline values: CDR1 TSWWSYY, CDR2 QGS. The chain's CDR3 is CALGELGLPTWGIRGVDKLIF. The CDR3 nucleotides are TGTGCTCTTGGGGAACTAGGACTTCCTACATGGGGGATACGAGGGGTCGACAAACTCATCTTT.

This clone was observed a handful of times. The protein given by TCRdb reflects a much larger clone and differs at residue 5 from this DNA's translation, likely from a read error; the protein shown is the DNA's translation. As DNA, the CDR3 is TGTGCTCTTGGGGATCTCAACCCCCCTACGTTGGAAGTCTGGGGGATTAGCTCCTGGGACACCCGACAGATGTTTTTC. It yields the protein CALGDLNPPTLEVWGISSWDTRQMFF. The J gene is TRDJ3, the V gene TRDV1; 9 bases are a match to TRDD3. The J gene was not available in TCRdb and was assigned here by matching the DNA to germline segments. With V trimmed by 3 bases and J by 0 bases, 27 bases remained unmatched. The CDR3 is made up of 26 amino acids. Germline-derived CDR1 and CDR2 are TSWWSYY and QGS.

This clone was seen ten or more times. V gene TRDV2 combines with J gene TRDJ1; 7 nucleotides align to TRDD3. Trimming cost V 3 bases and J 0 bases; bases outside gene matches: 15. The CDR3 contains 18 residues. Germline assignment: CDR1 GEAIGNYY and CDR2 EKD. In DNA, the CDR3 is TGTGCCTGTGACGGGGTGAGTTTGGGGGAAACCTACACCGATAAACTCATCTTT. Translation: CACDGVSLGETYTDKLIF.

As concerns this clone: The likely explanation is a read error, given a far larger clone one base away. Other nucleotide sequences in the sample specify the same CDR3. The CDR3: CALGGLYLPGITDKLIF. The CDR3, as DNA: TGTGCTCTTGGGGGACTCTACTTACCCGGTATCACAGACAAACTCATCTTT. This rearrangement joins TRDV1 to TRDJ1; no reliable D call. This CDR3 contains 17 residues. Trimming shortened V by 4 bases and J by 8 bases, and 26 bases separated the two germline ends. Per the germline V gene, CDR1 is TSWWSYY and CDR2 is QGS.

This clone has more than one count but fewer than ten. The translation of this DNA and the TCRdb protein of a much larger clone differ at residue 4, probably owing to a read error; the protein shown here is translated from the DNA. The chain carries TRDV1 and TRDJ1; perhaps TRDD2 as D (5 bases). Germline CDR1 is TSWWSYY and CDR2 is QGS. The CDR3 is 13 residues long. Trimming shortened V by 8 bases and J by 3 bases, and 13 bases separated the two germline ends. The CDR3 spells CALRSPFSDKLIF. The CDR3 DNA reads as TGTGCTCTTAGGTCCCCCTTCTCCGATAAACTCATCTTT.

This clone was seen repeatedly, ten times or more. This DNA's translation and the protein TCRdb lists, from a much larger clone, do not match at residue 12, likely due to a read error; the protein shown is translated from the DNA. The rearrangement uses TRDV3 and TRDJ1; 8 bases align to TRDD3. As TCRdb names no J gene, one was assigned here on the basis of a DNA match to germline. With V trimmed by 4 bases and J by 0 bases, 22 bases remained unmatched. The germline gives CDR1 TVYSNPD, CDR2 GDNSRS (reference sequence). The CDR3 loop spans 19 amino acids. This chain's CDR3 is CASFLPPHGDTRYTDKLIF. In DNA, the CDR3 is TGTGCCTCCTTTCTTCCTCCACACGGGGATACTAGGTACACCGATAAACTCATCTTT. The full variable domain, with the rest looked up from reference TRDV3 and TRDJ1, is CDKVTQSSPDQTVASGSEVVLLCTYDTVYSNPDLFWYRIRPDYSFQFVFYGDNSRSEGADFTQGRFSVKHILTQKAFHLVISPVRTEDSATYYCASFLPPHGDTRYTDKLIFGKGTRVTVEP.

This clone was picked up many times. TCRdb has a much larger clone's protein, which differs at residue 9 from the translation of this DNA, likely because of a read error; what is shown is the protein translated from the DNA. The CDR3 coding sequence is TGTGCCTTTTTCGGGGGATACGCGGGGGATAAACTCATCTTT. It specifies CAFFGGYAGDKLIF. The chain couples TRDV3 to TRDJ1, with TRDD3 matching over 10 bases. Germline-derived CDR1 and CDR2 are TVYSNPD and GDNSRS (reference sequence). The CDR3 length is 14 residues. V shed 2 bases, J shed 5 bases, and the junction held 8 bases outside the gene matches.

Comment on this clone: At one of its ends the junction is not consistent with the germline gene, which may arise from a read error. This rearrangement joins TRDV1 to TRDJ1; TRDD3 aligns across 13 bases. The J gene, left out of TCRdb, was set here by checking the DNA against germline. Per the germline V gene, CDR1 is TSWWSYY and CDR2 is QGS. The CDR3 sequence is 21 residues long. CDR3 nucleotide sequence: TGCTCTGGGGAACTGTTCCTACTCCAATCTACTGGGGGATACGCACCCGATAAACTCATCTTT. Protein sequence: CSGELFLLQSTGGYAPDKLIF.

This clone has only a few counts. The protein that TCRdb holds for this DNA derives from a much larger clone and differs from the translated DNA at residue 14, which likely indicates a read error; the protein shown here is translated from the DNA. The CDR3 protein is CALGERTPPSSGGCAPYTDKLIF. The CDR3 region has the DNA TGTGCTCTTGGGGAACGGACCCCGCCTTCGTCTGGGGGATGCGCTCCCTACACCGATAAACTCATCTTT. This chain uses TRDV1 with TRDJ1; 9 positions agree with TRDD3. Germline CDR1 reads TSWWSYY; CDR2 reads QGS. V trimming: 1 base; J trimming: 0 bases; junction bases outside the gene matches: 24. CDR3 length: 23 residues.

With regard to this clone: A far larger clone is a single base away, which makes a read error likely. Other DNA sequences in the same sample also yield this CDR3. The V and J genes are TRDV3 and TRDJ1; TRDD2 is a possible D gene (8 bases). Germline matching of the DNA provided the J gene here, since TCRdb leaves it blank. CDR1 and CDR2 (germline): TVYSNPD, GDNSRS (reference sequence). The CDR3 is made up of 23 amino acids. Trimming cost V 3 bases and J 8 bases, with 49 bases left between them. CDR3 protein: CAFLTPGLTNFLLSTGVTSKLIF. The CDR3 DNA sequence: TGTGCCTTCCTTACCCCCGGGCTGACCAACTTCCTACTGAGTACTGGGGTGACCTCCAAACTCATCTTT.

Points on this clone: The protein TCRdb gives is from a much larger clone and does not agree with this DNA's translation at residue 8, likely a read error; the protein shown here comes from the DNA. This chain uses TRDV1 with TRDJ1, with 9 bases fitting TRDD3. TCRdb supplies no J gene; here it was assigned by aligning the nucleotide sequence to germline. This CDR3 region has 23 residues. J lost 0 bases, V lost 0 bases, and 23 bases had no gene match. Germline CDR1 is TSWWSYY and CDR2 is QGS. CDR3 sequence: CALGELSLPTVRLLGENTDKLIF. The DNA of the CDR3 is TGTGCTCTTGGGGAACTAAGCCTCCCTACGGTACGTCTACTGGGGGAAAACACCGATAAACTCATCTTT.

A word on this clone: TCRdb lists the protein of a much larger clone for this DNA, which differs at residue 10, so this is likely a read error; the protein given here is translated from the DNA itself. The rearrangement joins TRDV1 to TRDJ1, with 9 positions matching TRDD3. TCRdb lists no J gene, so it was determined here by aligning the DNA to germline. Germline CDR1 and CDR2: TSWWSYY and QGS. The CDR3 extends over 23 amino acids. V was pared by 1 base and J by 1 base, with 25 bases of the junction left unmatched. CDR3 sequence: CALGEQVFLLFPLGDRCTDKLIF. The CDR3 coding sequence is TGTGCTCTTGGGGAACAAGTTTTCCTTTTATTTCCACTGGGGGACCGTTGCACCGATAAACTCATCTTT.

As for this clone: A far larger clone is only one base removed, so a read error is likely. This same CDR3 is encoded by further DNA sequences in the sample. Here the CDR3 reads CALGEPYLPFRYGVGTLRYTDKLIF. The DNA for the CDR3 is TGTGCTCTTGGGGAGCCCTATCTCCCCTTTCGATACGGGGTGGGGACCTTACGGTACACCGATAAACTCATCTTT. The chain uses TRDV1 and TRDJ1, with D tentatively TRDD3 (6 bases). The J gene, absent from TCRdb, was called here by matching the DNA to germline. The CDR3 loop spans 25 amino acids. Germline CDR1 reads TSWWSYY; CDR2 reads QGS. The germline V and J ends were trimmed by 3 bases and 0 bases, with 41 bases remaining between them.

This clone has only a few counts. A far larger clone is only one base removed, so a read error is likely. Other DNA sequences in this sample translate to the same CDR3. The chain employs TRDV1 and TRDJ2; 12 bases agree with TRDD3. TCRdb supplies no J gene; here it was assigned by aligning the nucleotide sequence to germline. Germline-derived CDR1 and CDR2 are TSWWSYY and QGS. CDR3 length: 21 residues. CDR3 region: CALGELPFQTGGYPLTAQLFF. In DNA form, the CDR3 reads TGTGCTCTTGGGGAACTCCCCTTCCAGACTGGGGGATACCCTTTGACGGCACAACTCTTCTTT.

Comment on this clone: The amino acid sequence in TCRdb belongs to a much larger clone and departs from this DNA's translation at residue 13, likely a sequencing read error; the sequence shown is translated from the DNA. The CDR3 DNA follows: TGTGCTCTTGGGGAACATGGCTACTTGTACTGGGGGACTCACACCGATAAACTCATCTTT. It is translated as CALGEHGYLYWGTHTDKLIF. The chain carries TRDV1 and TRDJ1; TRDD3 matches 9 bases. Germline matching of the DNA provided the J gene here, since TCRdb leaves it blank. Germline lookup yields CDR1 TSWWSYY and CDR2 QGS. Unmatched junction bases numbered 15, after V lost 1 base and J lost 0 bases. This CDR3 spans 20 amino acids.

This clone was seen only a few times. This likely traces to a read error, being one base from a far larger clone. The same CDR3 arises from other DNA sequences in this sample as well. The V gene reported is TRAV38-2/DV8; the J gene is uncalled; the D call of TRDD3 is as the table states it, not checked on the DNA. The CDR3 has 20 amino acids. Germline values: CDR1 TSESDYY, CDR2 QEAYKQQN. In nucleotides, the CDR3 is TGTGCTTATAGGAGCGCGTTCCCTACCAACGGTTTGGACTACACCGATAAGCTCATCTTT. Its protein is CAYRSAFPTNGLDYTDKLIF.

V gene TRDV2 combines with J gene TRDJ1; TRDD3 matches at 9 bases. As TCRdb names no J gene, one was assigned here on the basis of a DNA match to germline. Germline CDR1 reads GEAIGNYY; CDR2 reads EKD. V lost 3 bases to trimming and J lost 1 base; unmatched junction nucleotides: 11. CDR3 size: 17 residues. DNA of the CDR3: TGTGCCTGTGACCCGGTACTGGGGGACGACGTCACCGATAAACTCATCTTT. This encodes CACDPVLGDDVTDKLIF.

This clone was counted ten times or more. The chain uses TRDV1 and TRDJ1, with 13 bases fitting TRDD3. No J segment appears in TCRdb, so it was assigned here by matching the sequence to germline. J lost 3 bases, V lost 0 bases, and 19 bases had no gene match. This CDR3 is 22 amino acids long. CDR1 and CDR2 (germline): TSWWSYY, QGS. The CDR3 DNA sequence: TGTGCTCTTGGGGAACTTTCCCTACAGAGGACTGGGGGATACGTGGGCTCCGATAAACTCATCTTT. Residues: CALGELSLQRTGGYVGSDKLIF.

This clone has a count of ten or more. The mismatch at residue 6 between this DNA's translation and the TCRdb protein of a much larger clone likely reflects a read error; the protein shown is translated from the DNA. The CDR3 DNA is TGTGCTCTTGGGTCAGCTTGGGCGGCTCCCTTCCTGTTTGGGGGATACGACACCGATAAACTCATCTTT. This encodes CALGSAWAAPFLFGGYDTDKLIF. V gene TRDV1 combines with J gene TRDJ1, with TRDD3 matching over 11 bases. The V and J ends lost 5 bases and 0 bases, in that order; junction bases with no gene match: 26. CDR1 is TSWWSYY and CDR2 is QGS in the germline V gene. The CDR3 is 23 amino acids.

This clone was recorded many times. The translation of this DNA and the TCRdb protein of a much larger clone differ at residue 3, probably owing to a read error; the protein shown here is translated from the DNA. The gene calls are TRDV2 and TRDJ1; 11 bases are a match to TRDD3. Assignment of the J gene here rests on matching the DNA to germline, because TCRdb gives none. CDR1 GEAIGNYY and CDR2 EKD come from the germline V gene. The CDR3 loop spans 17 amino acids. CDR3 region: CARDPLLGDNGADKLIF. CDR3 in DNA: TGTGCCCGTGACCCCCTACTGGGGGATAACGGGGCCGATAAACTCATCTTT.

This clone has only a few counts. It differs at one base from a far larger clone, so likely a read error. The rearrangement uses TRDV1 and TRDJ1, with D perhaps being TRDD2 or TRDD3 (5 bases each). TCRdb does not report a J gene; here it was assigned by matching the DNA to germline references. Trimming took 3 bases from V and 0 from J, leaving 41 bases between them. The CDR3 totals 25 residues. CDR1 is TSWWSYY, CDR2 QGS, per germline. The DNA for the CDR3 is TGTGCTCTTGGGGATAGGCTCCGCCGATCGGTTCTTCTCCTAGGAGATGGGGAAAACACCGATAAACTCATCTTT. Its translation: CALGDRLRRSVLLLGDGENTDKLIF.

This clone appeared a few times. A read error likely explains this, since a far larger clone differs by one base. The identical CDR3 is also encoded by other nucleotide sequences in the sample. The gene calls are TRDV1 and TRDJ1, with D possibly matching TRDD3 (5 bases). TCRdb lists no J gene, so it was determined here by aligning the DNA to germline. CDR1 and CDR2 (germline): TSWWSYY, QGS. CDR3 length: 17 residues. CDR3 amino acids: CALGELGPIGDTDKLIF. CDR3 nucleotides: TGCGCTCTTGGGGAACTAGGGCCTATTGGGGACACCGATAAACTCATCTTT.

With respect to this clone: Only one base separates this from a far larger clonotype, so it likely reflects a read error. The sample has other DNA sequences that encode this CDR3 too. This rearrangement joins TRDV2 to TRDJ1; 8 nucleotides line up with TRDD3. The J gene was not available in TCRdb and was assigned here by matching the DNA to germline segments. Germline loops: CDR1 GEAIGNYY, CDR2 EKD. The ends lost 0 bases at V and 2 bases at J; junction bases unmatched: 13. The CDR3 runs to 18 residues. CDR3: CACDTVLGALRSTDKLIF. CDR3 coding DNA: TGTGCCTGTGACACCGTACTGGGGGCCTTACGAAGTACCGATAAACTCATCTTT.

On this clone: TCRdb shows a much larger clone's protein in place of this DNA's translation, and the two differ at residue 7, likely through a read error; the protein shown is translated from the DNA. The rearrangement uses TRDV1 and TRDJ1, with 7 bases lining up with TRDD3. TCRdb lists no J gene, so it was determined here by aligning the DNA to germline. Trimming removed 4 bases from V and 4 bases from J; junction bases left unmatched: 9. In germline, CDR1 is TSWWSYY, CDR2 QGS. The CDR3 has 15 residues. This CDR3 is CALGAGAGGVDKLIF. The CDR3 nucleotides are TGTGCTCTTGGGGCCGGGGCTGGGGGTGTCGATAAACTCATCTTT.

In its sample, this clone was seen a few times. A far larger clone is just one base off, so this is likely a read error. Other DNA sequences in this sample translate to the same CDR3. The chain carries TRDV2 and TRDJ1; TRDD3 might be the D (6 bases). The J gene comes from matching the DNA to germline here; TCRdb lacks it. V was clipped by 4 bases and J by 10 bases, with 24 bases between them. The CDR3 runs to 15 residues. Germline lookup yields CDR1 GEAIGNYY and CDR2 EKD. The CDR3 spells CACDNMGGEEKRLIF. As DNA, the CDR3 is TGTGCCTGTGATAACATGGGGGGGGAGGAGAAGAGACTCATCTTT.